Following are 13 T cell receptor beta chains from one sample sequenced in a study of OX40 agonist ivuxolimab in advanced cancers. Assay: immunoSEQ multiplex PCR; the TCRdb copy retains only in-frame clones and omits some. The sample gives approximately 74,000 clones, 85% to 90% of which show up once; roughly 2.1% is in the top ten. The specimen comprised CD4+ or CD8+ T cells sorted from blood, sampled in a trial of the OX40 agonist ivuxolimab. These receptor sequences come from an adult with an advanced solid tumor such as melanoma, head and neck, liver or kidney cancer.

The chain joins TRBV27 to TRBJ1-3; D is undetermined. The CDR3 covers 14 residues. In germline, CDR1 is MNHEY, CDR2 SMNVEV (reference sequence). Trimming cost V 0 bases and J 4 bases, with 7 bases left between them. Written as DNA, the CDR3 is TGTGCCAGCAGTTTATCTTTGGGAGGAAACACCATATATTTT. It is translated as CASSLSLGGNTIYF.

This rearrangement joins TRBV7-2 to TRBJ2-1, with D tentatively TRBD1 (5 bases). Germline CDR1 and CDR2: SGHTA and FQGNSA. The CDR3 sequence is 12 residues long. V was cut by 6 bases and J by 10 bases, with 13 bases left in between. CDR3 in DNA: TGTGCCAGCAGTCAAGGGAAGGGGGAGCAGTTCTTC. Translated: CASSQGKGEQFF.

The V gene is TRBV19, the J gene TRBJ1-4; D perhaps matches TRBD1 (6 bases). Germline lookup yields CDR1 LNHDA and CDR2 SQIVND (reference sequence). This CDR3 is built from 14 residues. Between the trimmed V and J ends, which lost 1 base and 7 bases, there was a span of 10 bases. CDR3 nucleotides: TGTGCCAGTAGTATAGGCCAGGGGTTTGAAAAACTGTTTTTT. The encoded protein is CASSIGQGFEKLFF. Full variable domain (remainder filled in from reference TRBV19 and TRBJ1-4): DGGITQSPKYLFRKEGQNVTLSCEQNLNHDAMYWYRQDPGQGLRLIYYSQIVNDFQKGDIAEGYSVSREKKESFPLTVTSAQKNPTAFYLCASSIGQGFEKLFFGSGTQLSVL.

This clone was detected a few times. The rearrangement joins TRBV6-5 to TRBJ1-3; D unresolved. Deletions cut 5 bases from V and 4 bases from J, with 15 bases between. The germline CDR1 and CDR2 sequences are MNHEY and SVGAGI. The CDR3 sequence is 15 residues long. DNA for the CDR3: TGTGCCAGCAGTATAGTAGGATCTGGGGGAAACACCATATATTTT. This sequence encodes CASSIVGSGGNTIYF.

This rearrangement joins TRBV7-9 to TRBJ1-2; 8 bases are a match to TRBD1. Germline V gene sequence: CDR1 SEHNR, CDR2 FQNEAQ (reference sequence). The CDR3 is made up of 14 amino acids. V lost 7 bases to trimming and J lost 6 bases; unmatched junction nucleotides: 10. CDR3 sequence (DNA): TGTGCCAGCACCGACAGGGGCGTCATGGATGGCTACACCTTC. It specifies CASTDRGVMDGYTF.

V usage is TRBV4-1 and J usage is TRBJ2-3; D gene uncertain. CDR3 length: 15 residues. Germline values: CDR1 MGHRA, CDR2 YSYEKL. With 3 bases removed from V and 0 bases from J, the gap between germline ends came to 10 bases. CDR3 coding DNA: TGCGCCAGCAGCCAGGAGAGATCGAGCACAGATACGCAGTATTTT. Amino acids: CASSQERSSTDTQYF.

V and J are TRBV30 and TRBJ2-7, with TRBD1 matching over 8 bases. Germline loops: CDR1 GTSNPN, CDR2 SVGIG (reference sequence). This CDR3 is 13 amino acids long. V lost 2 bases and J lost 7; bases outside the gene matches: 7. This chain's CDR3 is CAWSSLDRGEQYF. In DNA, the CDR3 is TGTGCCTGGAGTTCTCTCGACAGGGGAGAGCAGTACTTC.

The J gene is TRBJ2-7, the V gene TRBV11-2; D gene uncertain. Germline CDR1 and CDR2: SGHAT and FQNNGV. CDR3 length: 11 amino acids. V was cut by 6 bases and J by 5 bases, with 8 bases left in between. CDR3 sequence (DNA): TGTGCCAGCAGACTCATTAACGAGCAGTACTTC. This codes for CASRLINEQYF.

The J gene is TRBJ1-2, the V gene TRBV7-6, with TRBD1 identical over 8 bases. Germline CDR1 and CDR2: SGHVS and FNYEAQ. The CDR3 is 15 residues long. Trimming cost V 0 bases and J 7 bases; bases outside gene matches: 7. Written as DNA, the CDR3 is TGTGCCAGCAGCTTAGCCCCGACAGGGGAGTCTGGCTACACCTTC. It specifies CASSLAPTGESGYTF.

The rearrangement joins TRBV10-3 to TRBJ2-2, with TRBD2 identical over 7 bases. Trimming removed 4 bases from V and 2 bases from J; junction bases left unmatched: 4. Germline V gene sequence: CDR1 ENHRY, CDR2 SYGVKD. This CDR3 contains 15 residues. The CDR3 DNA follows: TGTGCCATCAGTGCCGGGACTACCAACACCGGGGAGCTGTTTTTT. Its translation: CAISAGTTNTGELFF.

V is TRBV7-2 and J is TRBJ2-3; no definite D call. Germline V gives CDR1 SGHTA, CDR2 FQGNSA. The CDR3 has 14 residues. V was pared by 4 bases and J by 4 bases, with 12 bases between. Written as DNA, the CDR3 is TGTGCCAGCAGCTCCCTAAACCCTCCAGATACGCAGTATTTT. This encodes CASSSLNPPDTQYF.

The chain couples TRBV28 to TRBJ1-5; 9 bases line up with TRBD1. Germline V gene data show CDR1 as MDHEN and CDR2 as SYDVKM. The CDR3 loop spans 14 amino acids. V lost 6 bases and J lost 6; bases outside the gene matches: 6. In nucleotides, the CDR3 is TGTGCCAGCAGCCGACAGGGGGGACGTCAGCCCCAGCATTTT. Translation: CASSRQGGRQPQHF.

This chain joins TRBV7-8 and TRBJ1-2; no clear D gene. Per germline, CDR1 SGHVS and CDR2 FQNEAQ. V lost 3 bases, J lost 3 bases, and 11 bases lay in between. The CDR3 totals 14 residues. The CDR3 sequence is CASSFRLGDYGYTF. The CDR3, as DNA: TGTGCCAGCAGCTTCCGATTAGGTGACTATGGCTACACCTTC.